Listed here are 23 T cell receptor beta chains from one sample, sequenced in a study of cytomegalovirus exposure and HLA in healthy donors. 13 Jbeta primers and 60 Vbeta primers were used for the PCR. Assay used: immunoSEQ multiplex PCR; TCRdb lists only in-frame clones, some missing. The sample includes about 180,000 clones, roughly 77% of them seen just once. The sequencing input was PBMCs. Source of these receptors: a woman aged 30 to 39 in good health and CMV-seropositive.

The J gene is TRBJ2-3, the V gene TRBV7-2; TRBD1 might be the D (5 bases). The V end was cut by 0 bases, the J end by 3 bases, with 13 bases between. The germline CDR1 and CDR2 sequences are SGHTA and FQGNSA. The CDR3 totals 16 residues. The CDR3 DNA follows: TGTGCCAGCAGCTTAGCGTGGGGCATCGGGACAGATACGCAGTATTTT. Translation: CASSLAWGIGTDTQYF.

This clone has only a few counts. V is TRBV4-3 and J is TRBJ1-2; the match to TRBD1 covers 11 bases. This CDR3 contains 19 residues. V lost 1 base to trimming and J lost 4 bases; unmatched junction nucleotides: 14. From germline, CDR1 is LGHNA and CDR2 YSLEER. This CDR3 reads CASSQGANYMDRGLYGYTF. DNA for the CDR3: TGCGCCAGCAGCCAAGGGGCTAATTACATGGACAGGGGGCTCTATGGCTACACCTTC.

The CDR3 nucleotides read TGTGCCAGTAGTATTGGGGGGGCCGTCCAAGAGACCCAGTACTTC. This encodes CASSIGGAVQETQYF. The chain links TRBV19 to TRBJ2-5; the D gene is possibly TRBD2 (7 bases). The CDR3 consists of 15 residues. Germline CDR1 reads LNHDA; CDR2 reads SQIVND (reference sequence). V was cut by 3 bases and J by 1 base, with 12 bases left in between. The entire variable domain, with the rest obtained from reference TRBV19 and TRBJ2-5, is as follows: DGGITQSPKYLFRKEGQNVTLSCEQNLNHDAMYWYRQDPGQGLRLIYYSQIVNDFQKGDIAEGYSVSREKKESFPLTVTSAQKNPTAFYLCASSIGGAVQETQYFGPGTRLLVL.

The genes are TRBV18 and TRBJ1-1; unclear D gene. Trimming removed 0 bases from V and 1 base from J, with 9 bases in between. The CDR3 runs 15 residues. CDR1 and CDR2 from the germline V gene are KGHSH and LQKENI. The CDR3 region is CASSPPVGENTEAFF. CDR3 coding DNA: TGTGCCAGCTCACCACCGGTCGGGGAGAACACTGAAGCTTTCTTT. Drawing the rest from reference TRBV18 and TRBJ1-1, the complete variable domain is NAGVMQNPRHLVRRRGQEARLRCSPMKGHSHVYWYRQLPEEGLKFMVYLQKENIIDESGMPKERFSAEFPKEGPSILRIQQVVRGDSAAYFCASSPPVGENTEAFFGQGTRLTVV.

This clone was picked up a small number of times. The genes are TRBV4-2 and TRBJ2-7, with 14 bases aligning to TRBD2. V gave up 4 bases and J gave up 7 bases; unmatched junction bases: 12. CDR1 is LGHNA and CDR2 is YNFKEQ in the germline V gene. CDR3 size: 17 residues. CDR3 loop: CASSRGRGTSGGGEQYF. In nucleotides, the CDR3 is TGTGCCAGCAGCCGCGGTCGGGGGACTAGCGGGGGAGGGGAGCAGTACTTC.

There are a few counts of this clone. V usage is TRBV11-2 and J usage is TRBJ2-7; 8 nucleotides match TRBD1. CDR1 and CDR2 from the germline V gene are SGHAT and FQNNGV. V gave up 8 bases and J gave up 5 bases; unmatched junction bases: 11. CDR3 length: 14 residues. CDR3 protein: CASGRAGGTNEQYF. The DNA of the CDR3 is TGTGCCAGCGGCCGGGCAGGGGGCACCAACGAGCAGTACTTC.

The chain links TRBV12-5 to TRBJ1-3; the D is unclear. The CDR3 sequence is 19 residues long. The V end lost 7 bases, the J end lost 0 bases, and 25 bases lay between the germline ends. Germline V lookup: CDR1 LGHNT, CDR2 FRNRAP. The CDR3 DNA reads TGTGCTAGTGCCCCATGGCGGAGGAGCGCTATTAGCTCTGGAAACACCATATATTTT. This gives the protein CASAPWRRSAISSGNTIYF.

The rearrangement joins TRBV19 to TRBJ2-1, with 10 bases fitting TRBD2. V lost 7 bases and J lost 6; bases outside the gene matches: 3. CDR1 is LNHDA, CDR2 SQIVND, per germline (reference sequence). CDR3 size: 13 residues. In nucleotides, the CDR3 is TGTGCCAGTACTACTAGCGGGGCCAATGAGCAGTTCTTC. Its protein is CASTTSGANEQFF. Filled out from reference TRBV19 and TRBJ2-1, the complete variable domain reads DGGITQSPKYLFRKEGQNVTLSCEQNLNHDAMYWYRQDPGQGLRLIYYSQIVNDFQKGDIAEGYSVSREKKESFPLTVTSAQKNPTAFYLCASTTSGANEQFFGPGTRLTVL.

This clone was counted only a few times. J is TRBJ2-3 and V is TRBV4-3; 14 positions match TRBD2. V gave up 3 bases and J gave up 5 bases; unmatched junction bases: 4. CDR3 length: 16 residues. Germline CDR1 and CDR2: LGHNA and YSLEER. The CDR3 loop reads CASSHPGLAGGDTQYF. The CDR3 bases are TGCGCCAGCAGCCATCCCGGACTAGCGGGGGGAGATACGCAGTATTTT.

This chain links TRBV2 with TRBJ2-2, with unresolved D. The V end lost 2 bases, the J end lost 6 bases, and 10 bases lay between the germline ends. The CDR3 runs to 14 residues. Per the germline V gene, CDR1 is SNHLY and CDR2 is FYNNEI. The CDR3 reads CASSERVAAGELFF. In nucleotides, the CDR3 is TGTGCCAGCAGTGAACGGGTTGCGGCCGGGGAGCTGTTTTTT.

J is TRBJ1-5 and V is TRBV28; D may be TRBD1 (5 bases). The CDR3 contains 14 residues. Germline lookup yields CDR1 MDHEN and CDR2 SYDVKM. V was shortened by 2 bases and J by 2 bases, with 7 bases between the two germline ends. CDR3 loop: CASSLQGGNQPQHF. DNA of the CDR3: TGTGCCAGCAGTTTACAGGGTGGCAATCAGCCCCAGCATTTT.

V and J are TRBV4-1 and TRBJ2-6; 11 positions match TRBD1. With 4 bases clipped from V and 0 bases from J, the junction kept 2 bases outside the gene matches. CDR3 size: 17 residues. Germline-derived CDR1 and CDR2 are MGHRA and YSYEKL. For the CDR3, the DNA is TGCGCCAGCAGCCCGGGGACAGGGGGCTCTGGGGCCAACGTCCTGACTTTC. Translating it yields CASSPGTGGSGANVLTF.

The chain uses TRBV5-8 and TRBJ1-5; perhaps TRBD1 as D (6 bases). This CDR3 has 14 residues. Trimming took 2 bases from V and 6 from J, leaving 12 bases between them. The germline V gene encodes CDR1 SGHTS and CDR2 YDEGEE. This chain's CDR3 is CASSFRGIGQPQHF. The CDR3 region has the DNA TGTGCCAGCAGCTTCAGGGGTATCGGTCAGCCCCAGCATTTT. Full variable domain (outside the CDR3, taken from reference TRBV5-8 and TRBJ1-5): EAGVTQSPTHLIKTRGQQATLRCSPISGHTSVYWYQQALGLGLQFLLWYDEGEERNRGNFPPRFSGRQFPNYSSELNVNALELEDSALYLCASSFRGIGQPQHFGDGTRLSIL.

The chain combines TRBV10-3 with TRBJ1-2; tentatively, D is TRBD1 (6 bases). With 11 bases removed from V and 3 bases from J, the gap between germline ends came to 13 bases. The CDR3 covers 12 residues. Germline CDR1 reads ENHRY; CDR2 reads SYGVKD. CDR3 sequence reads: CASKQGDYGYTF. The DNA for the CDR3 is TGTGCCTCAAAACAGGGAGACTATGGCTACACCTTC.

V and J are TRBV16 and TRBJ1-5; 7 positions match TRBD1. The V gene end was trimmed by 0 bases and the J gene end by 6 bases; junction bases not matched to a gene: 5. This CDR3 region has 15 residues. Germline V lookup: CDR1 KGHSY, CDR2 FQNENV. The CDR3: CASSQSNRGGQPQHF. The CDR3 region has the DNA TGTGCCAGCAGCCAATCGAACAGGGGCGGTCAGCCCCAGCATTTT.

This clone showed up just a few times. Written as DNA, the CDR3 is TGTGCCAGCAGCTTAGTCGCAGGGGGCCATATTAACTATGGCTACACCTTC. This gives the protein CASSLVAGGHINYGYTF. The rearrangement joins TRBV7-2 to TRBJ1-2; 8 bases fit TRBD1. The CDR3 consists of 17 residues. V dropped 1 base and J dropped 1; count of bases not matched to a gene: 8. The germline V gene has CDR1 SGHTA and CDR2 FQGNSA. The entire variable domain, with the rest obtained from reference TRBV7-2 and TRBJ1-2, is as follows: GAGVSQSPSNKVTEKGKDVELRCDPISGHTALYWYRQSLGQGLEFLIYFQGNSAPDKSGLPSDRFSAERTGGSVSTLTIQRTQQEDSAVYLCASSLVAGGHINYGYTFGSGTRLTVV.

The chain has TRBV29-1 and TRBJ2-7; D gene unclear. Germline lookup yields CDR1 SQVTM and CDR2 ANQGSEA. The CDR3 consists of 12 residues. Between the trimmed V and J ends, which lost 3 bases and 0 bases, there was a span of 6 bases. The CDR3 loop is CSVEVSSYEQYF. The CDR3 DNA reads TGCAGCGTTGAGGTGAGCTCCTACGAGCAGTACTTC.

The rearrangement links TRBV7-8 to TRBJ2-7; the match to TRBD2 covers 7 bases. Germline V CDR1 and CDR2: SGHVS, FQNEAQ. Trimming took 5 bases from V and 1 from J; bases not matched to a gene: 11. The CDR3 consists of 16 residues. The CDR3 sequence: CASSPRGRANSYEQYF. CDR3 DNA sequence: TGTGCCAGCAGCCCCCGGGGGAGGGCCAATTCCTACGAGCAGTACTTC.

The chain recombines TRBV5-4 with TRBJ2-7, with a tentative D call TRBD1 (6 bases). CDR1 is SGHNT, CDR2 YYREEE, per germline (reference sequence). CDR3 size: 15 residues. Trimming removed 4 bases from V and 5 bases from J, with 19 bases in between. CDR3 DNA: TGTGCCAGCAGCCCCGACTTGGACAGACCCCACGAGCAGTACTTC. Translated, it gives CASSPDLDRPHEQYF.

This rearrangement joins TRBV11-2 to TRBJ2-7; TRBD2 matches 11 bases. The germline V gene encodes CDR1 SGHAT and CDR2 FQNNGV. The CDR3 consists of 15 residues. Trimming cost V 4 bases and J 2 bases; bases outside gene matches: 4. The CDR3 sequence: CASSSTSGTTYEQYF. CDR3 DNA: TGTGCCAGCAGCTCGACTAGCGGGACCACCTACGAGCAGTACTTC. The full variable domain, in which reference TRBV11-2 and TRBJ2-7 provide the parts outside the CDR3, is EAGVAQSPRYKIIEKRQSVAFWCNPISGHATLYWYQQILGQGPKLLIQFQNNGVVDDSQLPKDRFSAERLKGVDSTLKIQPAKLEDSAVYLCASSSTSGTTYEQYFGPGTRLTVT.

The CDR3 spells CASTRGRGTGELFF. The DNA for the CDR3 is TGTGCCTCAACGAGGGGCAGGGGCACCGGGGAGCTGTTTTTT. The chain recombines TRBV6-5 with TRBJ2-2; D may be TRBD1 (6 bases). V was pared by 11 bases and J by 4 bases, with 17 bases between. The CDR3 sequence is 14 residues long. Germline V CDR1 and CDR2: MNHEY, SVGAGI.

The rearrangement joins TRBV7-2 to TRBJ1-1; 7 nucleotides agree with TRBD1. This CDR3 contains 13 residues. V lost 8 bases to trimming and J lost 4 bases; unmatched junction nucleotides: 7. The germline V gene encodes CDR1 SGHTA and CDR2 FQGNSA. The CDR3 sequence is CASGKQGVTEAFF. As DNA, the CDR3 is TGTGCCAGCGGAAAGCAGGGGGTCACTGAAGCTTTCTTT.

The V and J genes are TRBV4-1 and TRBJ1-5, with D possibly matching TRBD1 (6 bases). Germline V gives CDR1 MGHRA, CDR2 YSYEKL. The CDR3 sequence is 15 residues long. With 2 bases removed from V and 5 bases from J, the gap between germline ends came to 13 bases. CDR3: CASSQTDRYYQPQHF. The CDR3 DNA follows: TGCGCCAGCAGCCAAACGGACAGATATTATCAGCCCCAGCATTTT.